This TCR beta chain was sequenced during a study of T-cell reconstitution after alpha-beta-depleted transplantation in children. General study findings and limits: It was newly produced T cells that mostly accounted for T-cell counts and diversity one year after transplant. Where alpha-beta T cells came from about two months after transplant was reportedly several hundred expanded graft clones.

This CDR3 has 12 residues. The germline V gene encodes CDR1 LNHDA and CDR2 SQIVND (reference sequence). The J segment lost 15 bases and the V segment lost 0 bases, leaving 5 bases of the junction unmatched. The TCRbeta library incorporated unique molecular identifiers. One entry per CDR3 protein, called by TCRdb with MiXCR from the PCR reads. This table holds hundreds of thousands of distinct CDR3 sequences, just under 8.5% found once. This clonotype turned up a few times. Its matching antigen is unknown. Here the sequenced sample was PBMCs, mostly from graft donor cells, taken 180 days after TCRalphabeta/CD19-depleted stem cell transplant. The chain links TRBV19 to TRBJ2-1; 7 bases fit TRBD2. The receptor's source is a male patient under 18 who had a stem cell transplant for acute lymphoblastic leukemia, so the T cells may come from the graft donor. Written as DNA, the CDR3 is TGTGCCAGTAGTATAGAGGGAGGGCCTGTGTTCTTC. Translating it yields CASSIEGGPVFF.